Sequencing of this T cell receptor beta chain was carried out in a study of post-analysis software for immune sequencing data. As for the study in general: Recorded disease courses covered relapsing-remitting, secondary progressive and progressive-relapsing multiple sclerosis. Some patients had no subtype annotation. Points from the study as a whole: Samples from a shared batch, those prepared together, strongly co-clustered by F measure. Compared with controls, patients had more of about 5 TRBV segments, including TRBV5-6, TRBV5-1 and TRBV20-1. In multiple sclerosis, normalized Chao1 diversity was significantly below that of controls.

The V end was cut by 0 bases, the J end by 3 bases, with 18 bases between. The CDR3 sequence is 16 residues long. Germline V gene lookup returns CDR1 DFQATT and CDR2 SNEGSKA (reference sequence). Unique molecular identifiers were carried by the TCR beta cDNA libraries. Each batch of 1 to 10 million T cells produced roughly 500,000 cDNA molecules. MiXCR, applied by TCRdb to the PCR reads, yields one record per CDR3 protein. The table has over 300,000 distinct CDR3 sequences, about a third seen once. Remarks on this clonotype: Antigen unknown.

V gene TRBV20-1 combines with J gene TRBJ2-7; D is uncertain. This TCR derives from a girl aged 10-17 years with multiple sclerosis. Source material: blood. The CDR3 spells CSARDARKASHYEQYF. In DNA, the CDR3 is TGCAGTGCTAGAGACGCCCGGAAAGCAAGCCACTACGAGCAGTACTTC.